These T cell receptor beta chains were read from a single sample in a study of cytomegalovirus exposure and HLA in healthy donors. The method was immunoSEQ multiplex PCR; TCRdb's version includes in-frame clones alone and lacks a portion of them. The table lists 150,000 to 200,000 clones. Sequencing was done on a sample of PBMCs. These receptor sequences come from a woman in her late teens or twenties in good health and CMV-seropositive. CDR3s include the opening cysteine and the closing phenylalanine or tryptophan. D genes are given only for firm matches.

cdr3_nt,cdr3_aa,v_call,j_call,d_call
TGTGCCAGTAGTCCAGCAGGGACTAGCGGGACCAATGAGCAGTTCTTC,CASSPAGTSGTNEQFF,TRBV19,TRBJ2-1,TRBD2
TGTGCCAGCTCACTACTAGCGGGGGGCCCCACAGATACGCAGTATTTT,CASSLLAGGPTDTQYF,TRBV18,TRBJ2-3,TRBD2
TGTGCCAGTAGTATCGGGGTAACCGGGGAGCTGTTTTTT,CASSIGVTGELFF,TRBV19,TRBJ2-2,NA
TGTGCCTGGAGCCCCGGGTCTGCTCTGACTGGCTACACCTTC,CAWSPGSALTGYTF,TRBV30,TRBJ1-2,NA
TGCGCCAGCAGCTTGGAAGCTAGCGGGAGACCCGGGTCCCACTACGAGCAGTACTTC,CASSLEASGRPGSHYEQYF,TRBV5-1,TRBJ2-7,TRBD2
TGTGCCAGCTCACTGCGACGGGACTCCTCCTACGAGCAGTACTTC,CASSLRRDSSYEQYF,TRBV18,TRBJ2-7,NA
TGTGCCAGCAGCCCCGGTTGGCAGGCTGCGTATGGCTACACCTTC,CASSPGWQAAYGYTF,TRBV7-2,TRBJ1-2,NA
TGTGCCAGCAGCGCTTCCGGGACTAGCGGGAGGGCCCTTTCCTACGAGCAGTACTTC,CASSASGTSGRALSYEQYF,TRBV7-2,TRBJ2-7,TRBD2
TGTGCCAGCAGGAGCCTAGGGGGCGGTTATGGCTACACCTTC,CASRSLGGGYGYTF,TRBV11-2,TRBJ1-2,TRBD1
TGCGCCAGCAGCTTGGGGCAGGGGTACTACGACGAGCAGTACTTC,CASSLGQGYYDEQYF,TRBV5-1,TRBJ2-7,NA
TGCGCCAGCAGAACTGGGTGGATGACATACGAGCAGTACTTC,CASRTGWMTYEQYF,TRBV5-1,TRBJ2-7,NA
TGTGCCAGCAGCGTACGAGGTAGCGGGGTTCAGGGCACAGATACGCAGTATTTT,CASSVRGSGVQGTDTQYF,TRBV9,TRBJ2-3,TRBD2
TGTGCCAGCAGCCCGCCGGCCGGGGAGCTGTTTTTT,CASSPPAGELFF,TRBV7-2,TRBJ2-2,NA
TGCAGCGTTGAAGGGGGCCTAAGGACGGGTGGCTACACCTTC,CSVEGGLRTGGYTF,TRBV29-1,TRBJ1-2,NA
TGTGCCAGCAGCCTTACCGGGACTAGCGGGTTCTACACAGATACGCAGTATTTT,CASSLTGTSGFYTDTQYF,TRBV11-2,TRBJ2-3,TRBD2
TGTGCCAGCAGTTGGGACAGGGTCAATGAGCAGTTCTTC,CASSWDRVNEQFF,TRBV6-1,TRBJ2-1,TRBD1
TGCGCCAGCACCGTAGCGGGGTCAAACAATGAGCAGTTCTTC,CASTVAGSNNEQFF,TRBV5-1,TRBJ2-1,TRBD2
TGTGCCAGCAGCCAAGATCGAGGGGGCTATGGCTACACCTTC,CASSQDRGGYGYTF,TRBV14,TRBJ1-2,NA
TGTGCCAGCAGCTTGCCAGGGGGAACACGCGAGCAGTACTTC,CASSLPGGTREQYF,TRBV5-5,TRBJ2-7,TRBD1
TGTGCCAGCAGTTTGGGACAGAGCAATCAGCCCCAGCATTTT,CASSLGQSNQPQHF,TRBV28,TRBJ1-5,TRBD1
TGTGCCACCACCCGGGGGACAGATACGCAGTATTTT,CATTRGTDTQYF,TRBV2,TRBJ2-3,NA
TGCAGCGTTGAAGAAGTAGGGGGGGATGGCTATGGCTACACCTTC,CSVEEVGGDGYGYTF,TRBV29-1,TRBJ1-2,NA
TGTGCCAGCAGCTTTTCGCAGGGAGAGACCCAGTACTTC,CASSFSQGETQYF,TRBV7-2,TRBJ2-5,NA
TGTGCCAGCAAACCCCGGGGGGGGTTAACTAATGAAAAACTGTTTTTT,CASKPRGGLTNEKLFF,TRBV6-6,TRBJ1-4,NA
TGCGCCAGCAGTGAGTCAGTTGGTAGCGGACTCACAGGTACGCAGTATTTT,CASSESVGSGLTGTQYF,TRBV10-1,TRBJ2-3,NA
TGCAGCGTCCGGACAGACTACGAGCAGTACTTC,CSVRTDYEQYF,TRBV29-1,TRBJ2-7,NA
TGCGCCAGCAGCCCCTGGACAGGGACAAACTATGGCTACACCTTC,CASSPWTGTNYGYTF,TRBV5-1,TRBJ1-2,TRBD1
TGTGCCAGCAGTGCTAGTGGCGGGAGGGCCATTGTGCAGTTCTTC,CASSASGGRAIVQFF,TRBV2,TRBJ2-1,TRBD2
TGTGCCAGCAGTCCCAATGGGCAGGGGACAACAGATACGCAGTATTTT,CASSPNGQGTTDTQYF,TRBV27,TRBJ2-3,NA
TGTGCCAGCAGCAGGCCGGGACAGCCAAATAAGAATCTTGAAGCTTTCTTT,CASSRPGQPNKNLEAFF,TRBV5-4,TRBJ1-1,TRBD1
TGTGCCAGCAGCTCAGACTGGACAGGGATAGATGGCTACACCTTC,CASSSDWTGIDGYTF,TRBV5-6,TRBJ1-2,TRBD1
TGCGCCAGCAGCCAAGTTGGGGGGGAGGCCTACGAGCAGTACTTC,CASSQVGGEAYEQYF,TRBV4-1,TRBJ2-7,TRBD2
TGTGCCACCAGACAGACAGATGAGCAGTTCTTC,CATRQTDEQFF,TRBV10-3,TRBJ2-1,NA
TGTGCCAGCAAAATGGGACTCTCACAAGAGACCCAGTACTTC,CASKMGLSQETQYF,TRBV6-1,TRBJ2-5,NA
TGCGCCAGCAGCCGAGGAACTGCTAACTATGGCTACACCTTC,CASSRGTANYGYTF,TRBV5-1,TRBJ1-2,NA
TGTGCCAGCAGCTCGGGACTGCAGAAAGAGACCCAGTACTTC,CASSSGLQKETQYF,TRBV11-2,TRBJ2-5,NA
TGCAGCGTTGACGGAGGCAATCAGCCCCAGCATTTT,CSVDGGNQPQHF,TRBV29-1,TRBJ1-5,NA
TGCGCCAGCAGCCAAGAGCGACAGGGTGCGCAGTATTTT,CASSQERQGAQYF,TRBV4-1,TRBJ2-3,TRBD1
TGCGCCAGCAGCTTAACAGCAAACACCGGGGAGCTGTTTTTT,CASSLTANTGELFF,TRBV5-1,TRBJ2-2,NA
TGTGCCAGCAGCTTAGGCCAGCGGGGCCTCGGAAACACCATATATTTT,CASSLGQRGLGNTIYF,TRBV7-6,TRBJ1-3,NA
TGTGCCAGCAGCCAAACGGGGGACGAGGGCTATGGCTACACCTTC,CASSQTGDEGYGYTF,TRBV6-5,TRBJ1-2,NA
TGTGCCAGCAGTCCGGGACAGACTTACCCGTATTTT,CASSPGQTYPYF,TRBV28,TRBJ2-3,TRBD1
TGTGCCAGCAGCCGACAGGGGCTGGTCTATGGCTACACCTTC,CASSRQGLVYGYTF,TRBV5-8,TRBJ1-2,TRBD1
TGTGCCAGCACCCTCCGGGGGGGGGACGATGAGCAGTTCTTC,CASTLRGGDDEQFF,TRBV13,TRBJ2-1,TRBD2
TGCGCCAGCAGCCTCGGAAATGGGCGGGAGACAGATACGCAGTATTTT,CASSLGNGRETDTQYF,TRBV5-1,TRBJ2-3,TRBD2
TGTGCCAGCAGACTAATTACCACTAGCAGGGTTAGCGAGCAGTACTTC,CASRLITTSRVSEQYF,TRBV7-2,TRBJ2-7,NA
TGCGCCAGCAGCCAAGCACTAGCGGGCGAGCAGTACTTC,CASSQALAGEQYF,TRBV4-3,TRBJ2-7,TRBD2
TGTGCCTGGAGTTCGCGGGGTGCCGGGGAGCTGTTTTTT,CAWSSRGAGELFF,TRBV30,TRBJ2-2,NA
TGTGCCAGCAGCTCAAACACTGAAGCTTTCTTT,CASSSNTEAFF,TRBV7-9,TRBJ1-1,NA
TGTGCCAGCAGCTACGGACTAGCGGGTCTCAATGAGCAGTTCTTC,CASSYGLAGLNEQFF,TRBV11-2,TRBJ2-1,TRBD2
TGTGCCAGCAGCCTGGGACCGACAGGCACTGAAGCTTTCTTT,CASSLGPTGTEAFF,TRBV5-5,TRBJ1-1,NA
TGTGCCACCAGCAAGAATACAGGGCCCTCTGGGGCCAACGTCCTGACTTTC,CATSKNTGPSGANVLTF,TRBV15,TRBJ2-6,NA